The clone carrying this TCR beta chain was detected many times. Its antigen is not identified. This sample was included in a study of post-analysis software for immune sequencing data. Study overall: The cohort encompassed relapsing-remitting, secondary progressive and progressive-relapsing multiple sclerosis disease courses. Overall study findings and caveats: Compared with controls, patients showed significantly lower normalized Chao1 diversity. Elevated frequency relative to controls characterized several TRBV segments in patients, TRBV5-6, TRBV5-1 and TRBV20-1 among them. Under F measure analysis, samples from one preparation batch co-clustered strongly.

This CDR3 region has 15 residues. The V end lost 6 bases, the J end lost 0 bases, and 15 bases lay between the germline ends. Germline loops: CDR1 DFQATT, CDR2 SNEGSKA (reference sequence). Unique molecular identifiers were built into the TCR beta cDNA libraries. The yield from around 1 to 10 million T cells was approximately 500,000 cDNA molecules in total. TCRdb redid the calling of the PCR reads with MiXCR, one entry per CDR3 protein. The table lists hundreds of thousands of distinct CDR3 sequences, about 27% of them singletons, with 0.55% to 0.65% in the top ten. This rearrangement joins TRBV20-1 to TRBJ2-1; no firm D call. The sequence derives from a girl aged 10 to 17 with multiple sclerosis. The sample consisted of blood. CDR3 sequence (DNA): TGCAGTGCGACGTCTTACTCAATCTCCTACAATGAGCAGTTCTTC. This encodes CSATSYSISYNEQFF.